A selection of T cell receptor beta chains follows, all from one sample in a study of T-cell memory formation after mild COVID-19. TCRdb processed the 5' RACE reads anew with MiXCR; each CDR3 protein has one entry. The sample lists hundreds of thousands of distinct CDR3 sequences, 14% occurring once. Source material: PBMCs or a T cell subset sorted from them (not recorded which). These receptors were taken from a man between 18 and 35 years old who had mild COVID-19 (a few samples of this study predate the infection). Cell type and time point are not known. Both conserved end residues are part of each CDR3. Each record gives: clone size, J gene, V gene, D gene, CDR3 protein, CDR3 DNA. The D gene is left open where the match is weak. Part of the rows lack a size; the others show once, few, many or a class for expanded clones.

>once|TRBJ2-1|TRBV7-9|TRBD1
CASSAGTGPLGVKFF
TGTGCCAGCAGCGCGGGGACAGGGCCGCTCGGGGTGAAGTTCTTC
>NA|TRBJ1-1|TRBV2|NA
CASSESHGRANTEAFF
TGTGCCAGCAGTGAGTCCCATGGAAGAGCGAACACTGAAGCTTTCTTT
>few|TRBJ1-6|TRBV5-1|TRBD1
CASSGGTEVSPLHF
TGCGCCAGCAGCGGCGGGACAGAGGTTTCACCCCTCCACTTT
>many|TRBJ2-7|TRBV12-3/TRBV12-4|NA
CASSFRAPGYEQYF
TGTGCCAGCAGTTTTAGAGCCCCGGGGTACGAGCAGTACTTC
>NA|TRBJ1-1|TRBV24-1|TRBD1
CATSAQGTANTEAFF
TGTGCCACCAGTGCCCAGGGGACAGCGAACACTGAAGCTTTCTTT
>few|TRBJ2-7|TRBV12-3/TRBV12-4|NA
CASSARTAYYEQYF
TGTGCCAGCAGTGCGAGGACAGCTTATTACGAGCAGTACTTC
>NA|TRBJ2-1|TRBV19|NA
CASSIMGELRHEQFF
TGTGCCAGTAGTATTATGGGGGAATTGAGGCATGAGCAGTTCTTC
>NA|TRBJ2-7|TRBV5-1|NA
CASSLAVWEPYEQYF
TGCGCCAGCAGCTTGGCCGTTTGGGAGCCCTACGAGCAGTACTTC
>few|TRBJ2-3|TRBV6-6|TRBD2
CASRPDRQWLAGGNITSTDTQYF
TGTGCCAGCAGACCAGACAGGCAGTGGCTAGCGGGGGGCAACATTACTAGCACAGATACGCAGTATTTT
>many|TRBJ1-6|TRBV6-1|NA
CASSGQGNSPLHF
TGTGCCAGCAGTGGTCAGGGTAATTCACCCCTCCACTTT
>few|TRBJ2-1|TRBV20-1|TRBD2
CSATGTSGVSILDEQFF
TGCAGTGCTACCGGGACTAGCGGGGTATCAATTCTCGATGAGCAGTTCTTC
>few|TRBJ2-7|TRBV20-1|NA
CSARRDYEQYF
TGCAGTGCTAGGCGGGACTACGAGCAGTACTTC
>NA|TRBJ2-2|TRBV2|NA
CASSRDNPRGELFF
TGTGCCAGCAGTAGGGACAATCCCCGCGGGGAGCTGTTTTTT
>few|TRBJ2-7|TRBV15|TRBD1
CATSRKRTGGHEQYF
TGTGCCACCAGCAGAAAGAGGACAGGGGGCCACGAGCAGTACTTC
>NA|TRBJ2-3|TRBV5-6|NA
CASSGYTSTDTQYF
TGTGCCAGCAGCGGGTACACTAGCACAGATACGCAGTATTTT
>NA|TRBJ1-2|TRBV4-1|TRBD1
CASSPRTGSAGGYTF
TGCGCCAGCAGCCCCCGGACAGGGTCCGCGGGTGGCTACACCTTC
>few|TRBJ1-3|TRBV7-2|NA
CASSSQSSGNTIYF
TGTGCCAGCAGCTCTCAGTCGTCTGGAAACACCATATATTTT
>few|TRBJ2-3|TRBV29-1|TRBD2
CSVGKRGQPTDTQYF
TGCAGCGTTGGGAAGCGGGGGCAACCCACAGATACGCAGTATTTT
>NA|TRBJ2-5|TRBV6-2/TRBV6-3|TRBD2
CASRRFSGDQETQYF
TGTGCCAGCAGGCGATTTAGCGGGGACCAAGAGACCCAGTACTTC
>NA|TRBJ1-1|TRBV7-9|NA
CASSGGRGGDTEAFF
TGTGCCAGCAGCGGAGGCAGGGGCGGCGACACTGAAGCTTTCTTT
>NA|TRBJ1-2|TRBV20-1|TRBD1
CSASEAGGDGYTF
TGCAGTGCTAGTGAGGCAGGGGGCGATGGCTACACCTTC
>many|TRBJ1-6|TRBV12-3/TRBV12-4|NA
CASSPGQYSPLHF
TGTGCCAGCAGTCCGGGGCAGTATTCACCCCTCCACTTT
>NA|TRBJ2-3|TRBV4-1|TRBD1
CASSYSGTGAPDTQYF
TGCGCCAGCAGTTACTCCGGGACAGGGGCTCCAGATACGCAGTATTTT
>many|TRBJ2-3|TRBV4-3|NA
CASSQRASDTQYF
TGCGCCAGCAGCCAGAGGGCAAGTGATACGCAGTATTTT
>few|TRBJ2-3|TRBV20-1|TRBD2
CSAYRLAGVTDTQYF
TGCAGTGCTTATCGACTAGCGGGGGTCACAGATACGCAGTATTTT
>few|TRBJ1-2|TRBV4-3|NA
CASSQGAILLRGRDGYTF
TGCGCCAGCAGCCAAGGCGCCATCCTGTTGAGGGGGAGGGATGGCTACACCTTC
>NA|TRBJ1-4|TRBV15|TRBD1
CATSRGLGQGEEKLFF
TGTGCCACCAGCAGAGGGTTGGGACAGGGAGAAGAAAAACTGTTTTTT
>few|TRBJ2-3|TRBV7-2|TRBD1
CASSFDWGRGHADTQYF
TGTGCCAGCAGCTTTGACTGGGGCAGGGGGCACGCAGATACGCAGTATTTT
>NA|TRBJ1-2|TRBV6-5|TRBD1
CASSQPGTGYGYTF
TGTGCCAGCAGTCAACCCGGGACAGGCTATGGCTACACCTTC
>NA|TRBJ1-2|TRBV4-3|TRBD1
CASSHSRGDSSIANYGYTF
TGCGCCAGCAGCCACTCAAGGGGGGACAGTTCTATAGCTAACTATGGCTACACCTTC